The rows below give T cell receptor beta chains drawn from one sample of a study of T-cell reconstitution after alpha-beta-depleted transplantation in children. TCRdb re-called the PCR reads with MiXCR, one entry per CDR3 protein. This table holds around 670,000 distinct CDR3 sequences, about 12% found once. Material: PBMCs, obtained before TCRalphabeta/CD19-depleted stem cell transplant. The origin of the receptors is a girl aged 2-9 years with congenital amegakaryocytic thrombocytopenia, due to receive a stem cell transplant. Both conserved end residues are part of each CDR3. A D gene is named only where the DNA matches it firmly. Clone size is given for some rows only: seen once, a few or many times, or a class if the clone is expanded.

j_gene | d_gene | v_gene | abundance | CDR3nt | CDR3aa
TRBJ2-7 | - | TRBV20-1 | few | TGCAGTGCTTCTCCTAGAGGCTTCTCCTACGAGCAGTACTTC | CSASPRGFSYEQYF
TRBJ1-2 | - | TRBV28 | - | TGTGCCAGCCGCCCCGGCGGGGGAGATGGCTACACCTTC | CASRPGGGDGYTF
TRBJ2-7 | - | TRBV29-1 | - | TGCAGCGTTTACCGGGCGGGGTGGCAGTACTTC | CSVYRAGWQYF
TRBJ2-5 | - | TRBV29-1 | - | TGCAGCGTTGTCCCGGACAGCCAAGAGACCCAGTACTTC | CSVVPDSQETQYF
TRBJ2-3 | - | TRBV24-1 | - | TGTGCCACCAGTGATCGGCTAGCGAGGGGTTTAGATACGCAGTATTTT | CATSDRLARGLDTQYF
TRBJ2-5 | - | TRBV7-8 | - | TGTGCCAGCAGTCACTCTCTTAGCGGATACGTGCAGACCCAGTACTTC | CASSHSLSGYVQTQYF
TRBJ2-6 | TRBD2 | TRBV7-6 | many | TGTGCCAGCAGTCCTCTTCGCGGGAGCTTTCACTCTGGGGCCAACGTCCTGACTTTC | CASSPLRGSFHSGANVLTF
TRBJ2-3 | TRBD2 | TRBV5-8 | - | TGTGCCAGCAGCTTCGGACTAGGCACAGATACGCAGTATTTT | CASSFGLGTDTQYF
TRBJ2-1 | - | TRBV14 | - | TGTGCCAGCAGCCCAGTTGGGGCGAGGAATGAGCAGTTCTTC | CASSPVGARNEQFF
TRBJ1-5 | - | TRBV20-1 | many | TGCAGTGCTTTACAGGGAAAAGATCAGCCCCAGCATTTT | CSALQGKDQPQHF
TRBJ2-1 | - | TRBV20-1 | many | TGCAGTGCTAGTAGGGGATACTCCTACAATGAGCAGTTCTTC | CSASRGYSYNEQFF
TRBJ2-1 | TRBD2 | TRBV7-6 | - | TGTGCCAGCAGCTTAGGGACTAGACAGTTCTTC | CASSLGTRQFF
TRBJ2-3 | - | TRBV5-1 | many | TGCGCCAGCAGCTTTTTCAGGGCAACCGGCACAGATACGCAGTATTTT | CASSFFRATGTDTQYF
TRBJ2-1 | - | TRBV5-1 | many | TGCGCCAGCAGCGGTGGACAGACCTCCTTTGGGAATGAGCAGTTCTTC | CASSGGQTSFGNEQFF
TRBJ2-5 | - | TRBV5-1 | - | TGCGCCAGCAGCTTCACGACTGGGGAAGAGACCCAGTACTTC | CASSFTTGEETQYF
TRBJ1-5 | - | TRBV7-6 | - | TGTGCCACTTGCAGGGCTGTTCAGCCCCAGCATTTT | CATCRAVQPQHF
TRBJ2-2 | - | TRBV7-8 | - | TGTGCCAGCAGCTTAGGTTGGGGGACGAACACCGGGGAGCTGTTTTTT | CASSLGWGTNTGELFF
TRBJ1-1 | - | TRBV20-1 | - | TGCAGTGCTACCAAGGGCGCAGGGAAGTCTGAAGCTTTCTTT | CSATKGAGKSEAFF
TRBJ2-6 | TRBD2 | TRBV28 | - | TGTGCCAGCACCCCCTTAGCGGGAGGAGCCTCTGGGGCCAACGTCCTGACTTTC | CASTPLAGGASGANVLTF
TRBJ2-1 | - | TRBV9 | many | TGTGCCAGCAGATCCACAGGAGGGTCCAATGAGCAGTTCTTC | CASRSTGGSNEQFF
TRBJ2-1 | - | TRBV5-1 | many | TGCGCCAGCAGCTTGTACCGGGGGTCGGATGAGCAGTTCTTC | CASSLYRGSDEQFF
TRBJ2-3 | - | TRBV2 | many | TGTGCCAGAGGACTCTTGTCAGATACGCAGTATTTT | CARGLLSDTQYF
TRBJ2-1 | TRBD2 | TRBV7-3 | - | TGTGCCAGCAGTACGACGGGACTAGCGGACAATGAGCAGTTCTTC | CASSTTGLADNEQFF
TRBJ2-7 | - | TRBV29-1 | many | TGCAGCGTTGATTTAAAGGCGGGAGAGCAGTACTTC | CSVDLKAGEQYF
TRBJ1-2 | - | TRBV10-3 | many | TGTGCCATCAGTGCGTCGACAGTTACCTCTTATGGCTACACCTTC | CAISASTVTSYGYTF
TRBJ2-6 | - | TRBV20-1 | few | TGCAGTGCTAGTCAGGGACACTCTGGGGCCAACGTCCTGACTTTC | CSASQGHSGANVLTF
TRBJ2-3 | - | TRBV20-1 | many | TGCAGTGCAACACATTCAGGGATGGGTCCAGATACGCAGTATTTT | CSATHSGMGPDTQYF
TRBJ1-2 | - | TRBV3-1 | - | TGTGCCAGCAGCTTAAGGGGGGCCGAAAACGACCGCTATGGCTACACCTTC | CASSLRGAENDRYGYTF
TRBJ1-3 | TRBD1 | TRBV12-3/TRBV12-4 | many | TGTGCCAGCAGCCCGACAGGGTTCTCTGGAAACACCATATATTTT | CASSPTGFSGNTIYF
TRBJ2-1 | - | TRBV6-1 | - | TGTGCCAGCAGTGAAGGCCTACCCGTACAGTTCTTC | CASSEGLPVQFF
TRBJ2-1 | - | TRBV6-1 | many | TGTGCCAGCACCGAAGTGGCCAGAAACAATGAGCAGTTCTTC | CASTEVARNNEQFF